This TCR beta chain was captured by sequencing in a study of blood T cells in healthy people across ages (dated by TCRdb to between 2015 and 2017). Study-level background: Template switching captured roughly one uniquely barcoded TCR beta cDNA molecule per two T cells in model experiments. The study measured age-related changes in TCR beta repertoire diversity using deep sequencing normalized with unique cDNA molecular identifiers. Donors were grouped into four age groups: young (average roughly 15 years), middle-aged (roughly 40), aged (about 59) and long-lived (less than 85). Donors of different ages were randomly distributed across sequencing lanes to avoid experimental bias. For two donors (one aged 18 to 29 and one aged 80 or older), the study analyzed two additional independent replicas of 1 million unique cDNA reads from the same blood draw. General findings and caveats noted by the study authors: The long-lived group showed more naive CD4+ T cells, fewer expanded clones and increased TCR diversity than the aged group, suggesting age selection. Estimates of total diversity from one million sequenced T cells were regarded as lower bounds and underestimates. Since profiling was done on bulk unsorted PBMCs, naive and antigen-experienced compartments could not be conclusively compared. Because donor CMV infection status was unknown, age-related changes in expanded clonotypes were potentially confounded. There was a strong correlation between observed TCR beta diversity and the percentage of naive T cells measured by flow cytometry. As age increased, observed TCR beta diversity per million T cells dropped in a roughly linear way, and a significant reduction was already evident by age 40.

Systemically healthy Caucasian individuals from Russia, 35 to 50 in total and aged roughly 6 to 90 years, were included as donors. Approximately 10 milliliters of peripheral blood were collected from each donor into EDTA-treated Vacutainer tubes. Ficoll-Paque density-gradient centrifugation was used to isolate PBMCs, with at least 7 million per sample. Trizol reagent was used to extract total RNA from PBMCs, with at least 5 micrograms per sample. Naive CD45RAhigh/CD27high T cell percentages were measured by flow cytometry on a PBMC aliquot from every donor. As regards this clonotype: Its antigen has not been determined. No per-base quality is available; no much larger clone lies one base away.

The germline V gene (reference sequence) yields SEHNR for CDR1 and FQNEAQ for CDR2. The CDR3 sequence holds 16 residues, the cysteine and phenylalanine included. Just CDR3 DNA is preserved here, 48 bases in frame from base 1. For this chain, trimming is 1 base at the V end and 6 bases at the J end, and the number of junction bases without a gene match is 9. The protocol used for the library was 5' RACE. This sample was sequenced with an Illumina HiSeq 2500. The second PCR ran for about 6 to 11 cycles and used a J-beta primer mix along with a sample-barcoded 5' primer. A template-switch 5' adaptor carrying 12 random nucleotides introduced a unique molecular identifier onto each TCR beta cDNA molecule. Each sample yielded at least 3 million CDR3-containing paired-end reads. The Mint cDNA synthesis kit, primed by a TRBC-specific oligonucleotide, was used to synthesize first-strand cDNA from all RNA. After uracil-DNA glycosylase treatment, a first 18-cycle PCR used universal primers M1SS and BC2_uni_R on all cDNA. Per the source publication's procedure: For normalization, 1 million high-quality reads, each with a distinct molecular identifier, were randomly selected from each sample. Instead of being binned into consensus sequences, reads that shared molecular identifiers were thrown out. MiTCR, run with a Q25 quality threshold and the strictest error-elimination algorithm, handled CDR3 identification, clonotype clustering and error correction. A nonparametric unseen species model using Euler transformation provided a lower-bound estimate of total TCR beta diversity. The public sequencing data were trimmed at Q25 with fastp and processed into clonotypes with MiXCR by TCRdb, which kept only in-frame beta chains. Duplicate CDR3 protein sequences are folded into a single record with the most common DNA and genes. The V and J calls, along with clone size, are taken from TCRdb and not from the paper's own processing. The sample table records under 2,000,000 distinct CDR3 sequences; roughly 49% of these occur just once. Less than 2.5% of the sample is held by the ten biggest clonotypes.

The sample consisted of blood. The V and J genes are TRBV7-9 and TRBJ2-3; 8 of the junction bases match TRBD1. The sequence was collected from a middle-aged woman in good health. This receptor carries the CDR3 CASSLVTGEGSDTQYF. The DNA sequence is TGTGCCAGCAGCTTAGTGACAGGGGAAGGGTCGGATACGCAGTATTTT.